Listed below are T cell receptor beta chains from one sample, sequenced in a study of blood T cell repertoires in COVID-19. The method was immunoSEQ multiplex PCR; TCRdb's version includes in-frame clones alone and lacks a portion of them. This table holds around 100,000 clones, approximately 84% found once. Sequencing used peripheral blood. All receptors come from a man aged 25 to 45 in a cohort sampled during active COVID-19. Each CDR3 is given with its conserved first and last residue. Fields, in order: D gene, J gene, V gene, clone size, CDR3 protein, CDR3 DNA. The D gene is left open where the match is weak. The size field is filled for only some rows; it gives once, few, many or a size class.

d_gene: .
j_gene: TRBJ2-3
v_gene: TRBV30
abundance: once
CDR3aa: CAWSVGGPNTDTQYF
CDR3nt: TGTGCCTGGAGTGTGGGGGGACCCAACACAGATACGCAGTATTTT

d_gene: .
j_gene: TRBJ2-5
v_gene: TRBV7-3
abundance: .
CDR3aa: CASSLSGIQETQYF
CDR3nt: TGTGCCAGCAGCTTATCGGGGATCCAAGAGACCCAGTACTTC

d_gene: .
j_gene: TRBJ2-2
v_gene: TRBV5-1
abundance: .
CDR3aa: CASTLDTSNTGELFF
CDR3nt: TGCGCCAGCACCTTAGACACCTCGAACACCGGGGAGCTGTTTTTT

d_gene: TRBD2
j_gene: TRBJ2-5
v_gene: TRBV5-1
abundance: once
CDR3aa: CASSVQRGGLAEETQYF
CDR3nt: TGCGCCAGCAGCGTCCAGCGGGGGGGCCTTGCGGAAGAGACCCAGTACTTC

d_gene: .
j_gene: TRBJ2-2
v_gene: TRBV7-8
abundance: once
CDR3aa: CASSRGGGTGELFF
CDR3nt: TGTGCCAGCTCGCGGGGAGGGGGCACCGGGGAGCTGTTTTTT

d_gene: TRBD1
j_gene: TRBJ2-3
v_gene: TRBV5-1
abundance: .
CDR3aa: CASSLSGQGRTDTQYF
CDR3nt: TGCGCCAGCAGCTTATCGGGACAGGGAAGGACAGATACGCAGTATTTT

d_gene: .
j_gene: TRBJ2-3
v_gene: TRBV7-2
abundance: .
CDR3aa: CASGRQVSTDTQYF
CDR3nt: TGTGCCAGCGGGCGCCAAGTATCCACAGATACGCAGTATTTT

d_gene: .
j_gene: TRBJ1-1
v_gene: TRBV18
abundance: few
CDR3aa: CASSPRGSRGEAFF
CDR3nt: TGTGCCAGCTCACCACGTGGGAGCAGGGGCGAAGCTTTCTTT

d_gene: TRBD1
j_gene: TRBJ1-6
v_gene: TRBV3-1/TRBV3-2
abundance: .
CDR3aa: CASSQSGTGFGNSPLHF
CDR3nt: TGTGCCAGCAGCCAATCAGGGACAGGGTTCGGTAATTCACCCCTCCACTTT

d_gene: TRBD2
j_gene: TRBJ2-5
v_gene: TRBV6-5
abundance: .
CDR3aa: CASSTTSGGGSTQYF
CDR3nt: TGTGCCAGCAGTACGACTAGCGGGGGGGGATCAACCCAGTACTTC

d_gene: .
j_gene: TRBJ1-2
v_gene: TRBV28
abundance: once
CDR3aa: CASSPPVVTYGYTF
CDR3nt: TGTGCCAGCAGTCCCCCGGTTGTTACCTATGGCTACACCTTC

d_gene: TRBD1
j_gene: TRBJ2-1
v_gene: TRBV7-3
abundance: few
CDR3aa: CASSPDRGSYNEQFF
CDR3nt: TGTGCCAGCAGTCCCGACAGGGGTTCCTACAATGAGCAGTTCTTC

d_gene: TRBD2
j_gene: TRBJ2-5
v_gene: TRBV27
abundance: .
CDR3aa: CASRGSGRTQYF
CDR3nt: TGTGCCAGCAGGGGCAGCGGGAGGACCCAGTACTTC

d_gene: TRBD1
j_gene: TRBJ2-3
v_gene: TRBV5-1
abundance: .
CDR3aa: CASSSQPGKNRGAGDTQYF
CDR3nt: TGCGCCAGCAGCTCCCAACCCGGAAAAAACAGGGGCGCGGGAGATACGCAGTATTTT

d_gene: .
j_gene: TRBJ1-2
v_gene: TRBV3-1/TRBV3-2
abundance: .
CDR3aa: CASSHGRVKGNYGYTF
CDR3nt: TGTGCCAGCAGCCACGGCAGGGTGAAAGGGAACTATGGCTACACCTTC

d_gene: .
j_gene: TRBJ2-2
v_gene: TRBV7-9
abundance: few
CDR3aa: CASSLQGIRTGELFF
CDR3nt: TGTGCCAGCAGCTTACAGGGCATAAGGACCGGGGAGCTGTTTTTT

d_gene: TRBD1
j_gene: TRBJ2-1
v_gene: TRBV19
abundance: .
CDR3aa: CASSILDRYNEQFF
CDR3nt: TGTGCCAGTAGTATATTGGACAGGTACAATGAGCAGTTCTTC

d_gene: .
j_gene: TRBJ1-4
v_gene: TRBV5-1
abundance: .
CDR3aa: CASSLESTGREKLFF
CDR3nt: TGCGCCAGCAGCTTGGAGAGTACAGGGCGAGAAAAACTGTTTTTT

d_gene: TRBD1
j_gene: TRBJ2-3
v_gene: TRBV5-1
abundance: .
CDR3aa: CASSQGQSTDTQYF
CDR3nt: TGCGCCAGCAGCCAGGGACAGTCCACAGATACGCAGTATTTT

d_gene: .
j_gene: TRBJ2-7
v_gene: TRBV7-9
abundance: .
CDR3aa: CASSLRRGSLDYEQYF
CDR3nt: TGTGCCAGCAGCCTACGTCGAGGTTCCCTAGACTACGAGCAGTACTTC

d_gene: .
j_gene: TRBJ2-3
v_gene: TRBV7-9
abundance: .
CDR3aa: CASSLVMASTDTQYF
CDR3nt: TGTGCCAGCAGCTTAGTAATGGCCAGCACAGATACGCAGTATTTT

d_gene: TRBD2
j_gene: TRBJ2-3
v_gene: TRBV4-1
abundance: .
CDR3aa: CASSQGAGASIGDTQYF
CDR3nt: TGCGCCAGCAGCCAAGGAGCGGGGGCCTCGATAGGAGATACGCAGTATTTT

d_gene: .
j_gene: TRBJ1-6
v_gene: TRBV4-1
abundance: .
CDR3aa: CASSPDSLNSPLHF
CDR3nt: TGCGCCAGCAGCCCTGACAGCCTTAATTCACCCCTCCACTTT

d_gene: TRBD1
j_gene: TRBJ2-1
v_gene: TRBV18
abundance: .
CDR3aa: CASSPWDRVNNEQFF
CDR3nt: TGTGCCAGCTCACCCTGGGACAGGGTTAACAATGAGCAGTTCTTC

d_gene: .
j_gene: TRBJ2-3
v_gene: TRBV5-6
abundance: few
CDR3aa: CASSKPGGHTDTQYF
CDR3nt: TGTGCCAGCAGCAAACCCGGGGGGCACACAGATACGCAGTATTTT

d_gene: .
j_gene: TRBJ2-2
v_gene: TRBV5-1
abundance: few
CDR3aa: CASRMAGAQKVTGELFF
CDR3nt: TGCGCCAGCAGAATGGCAGGGGCGCAAAAGGTCACCGGGGAGCTGTTTTTT